A selection of T cell receptor beta chains follows, all from one sample in a study of T-cell memory formation after mild COVID-19. MiXCR, run by TCRdb on the 5' RACE reads, gives a single entry per CDR3 protein. The data contain tens of thousands of distinct CDR3 sequences, roughly 9.9% of them singletons. The material sequenced was PBMCs or a T cell subset sorted from them (not recorded which). These TCRs come from a man younger than 35 who had mild COVID-19 (a few samples of this study predate the infection). Cell type and time point are not known. The CDR3 runs from the conserved cysteine through the conserved F or W. A D gene is named only where the DNA matches it firmly. Not all rows give a size; the values are once, few, many and, for expanded clones, a class.

>TRBV5-1|-|TRBJ1-6|TRBD1
TGCGCCAGCAGCCCGGGACAGGTGGATTCACCCCTCCACTTT
CASSPGQVDSPLHF
>TRBV5-1|medium-sized|TRBJ2-5|-
TGCGCCAGCAGCTTGAGAGGGGAAGAGACCCAGTACTTC
CASSLRGEETQYF
>TRBV7-3|many|TRBJ2-3|-
TGTGCCAGCAGCTTAAGCAGGTTCGCAGATACGCAGTATTTT
CASSLSRFADTQYF
>TRBV20-1|many|TRBJ2-3|TRBD2
TGCAGTGCTAGACGTCCTAGCGGGGCCGGGGAGCCAGATACGCAGTATTTT
CSARRPSGAGEPDTQYF
>TRBV5-5|few|TRBJ2-2|TRBD1
TGTGCCAGCACAGGACAGGGGTCTACCGGGGAGCTGTTTTTT
CASTGQGSTGELFF
>TRBV4-3|-|TRBJ2-2|-
TGCGCCAGCAGCCAACTGGTAGGCGACACCGGGGAGCTGTTTTTT
CASSQLVGDTGELFF
>TRBV14|few|TRBJ1-2|-
TGTGCCAGCAGACAAACGGGGTCTGGCTACACCTTC
CASRQTGSGYTF
>TRBV6-6|few|TRBJ2-2|TRBD1
TGTGCCAGCAGTGACAGGCGGGGGACAGGGGGTTTCGGGGAGCTGTTTTTT
CASSDRRGTGGFGELFF
>TRBV25-1|-|TRBJ1-2|-
TGTGCCAGCAACCGGGACGGAAACTATGGCTACACCTTC
CASNRDGNYGYTF
>TRBV7-8|many|TRBJ2-2|-
TGTGCCAGCAGCTCCACCGGGGAGCTGTTTTTT
CASSSTGELFF
>TRBV7-2|-|TRBJ1-2|-
TGTGCCAGCAGCCCGCAGCTGACGGGTGGCTACACCTTC
CASSPQLTGGYTF
>TRBV29-1|-|TRBJ2-1|-
TGCAGCGTCCAAAGGGTATTAGTCTACAATGAGCAGTTCTTC
CSVQRVLVYNEQFF
>TRBV4-3|-|TRBJ1-1|TRBD1
TGCGCCAGCAGCCAAATAGGACAGGGGAACACTGAAGCTTTCTTT
CASSQIGQGNTEAFF
>TRBV7-9|-|TRBJ2-1|TRBD1
TGTGCCAGCAGCTTACTACGACAGGGATTGGGGTACAATGAGCAGTTCTTC
CASSLLRQGLGYNEQFF
>TRBV28|many|TRBJ2-2|-
TGCGCCAGCAGCTTGGGCCAGAACACCGGGGAGCTGTTTTTT
CASSLGQNTGELFF
>TRBV5-1|-|TRBJ2-3|TRBD2
TGCGCCAGCAGCGCTACTCCTACTAGCGGGGGGACAGATACGCAGTATTTT
CASSATPTSGGTDTQYF
>TRBV19|-|TRBJ1-5|-
TGTGCCAGTAGTATTGGGGGGAGGAAAAGCAATCAGCCCCAGCATTTT
CASSIGGRKSNQPQHF